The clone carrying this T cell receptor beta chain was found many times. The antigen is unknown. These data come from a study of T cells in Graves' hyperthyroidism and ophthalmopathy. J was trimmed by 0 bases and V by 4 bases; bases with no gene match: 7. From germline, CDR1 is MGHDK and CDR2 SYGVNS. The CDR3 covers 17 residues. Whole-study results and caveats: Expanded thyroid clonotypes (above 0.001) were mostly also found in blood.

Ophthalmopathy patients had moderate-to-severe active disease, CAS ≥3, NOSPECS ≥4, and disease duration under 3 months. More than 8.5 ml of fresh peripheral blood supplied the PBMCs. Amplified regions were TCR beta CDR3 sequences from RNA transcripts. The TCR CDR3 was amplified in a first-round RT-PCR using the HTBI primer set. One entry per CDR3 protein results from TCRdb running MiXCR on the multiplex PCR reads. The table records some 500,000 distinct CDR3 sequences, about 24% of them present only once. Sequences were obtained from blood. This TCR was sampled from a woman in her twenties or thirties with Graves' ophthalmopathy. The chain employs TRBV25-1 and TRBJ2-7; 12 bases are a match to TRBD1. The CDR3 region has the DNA TGTGCCAGCAGTGCTACACCGGGACAGGGGGCCTCCTACGAGCAGTACTTC. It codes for CASSATPGQGASYEQYF.